This TCR beta chain originates from a study of OX40 agonist ivuxolimab in advanced cancers. The study in broad terms: The costimulatory receptor OX40 (CD134) was targeted by ivuxolimab, a fully human IgG2 agonistic monoclonal antibody. Intravenous ivuxolimab was administered to patients every 2 weeks at six dose levels: 0.01, 0.1, 0.3, 1.5, 3 and 10 mg/kg. Of the 50 or so patients in dose escalation, about 20 had hepatocellular carcinoma, some 15 had melanoma, 9 had renal cell carcinoma and 9 had head and neck cancer. In the dose-escalation cohort, 82.7% of patients were male, and the mean age was about 55 years, with a range of about 23 to 80. Patients were allowed to have had prior anti-PD-1, anti-PD-L1 or anti-CTLA-4 therapy, and 40% of the dose-escalation patients had previously received checkpoint inhibitors. Partial responses occurred in three dose-escalation patients: two with cutaneous melanoma and one with hepatocellular carcinoma. Peripheral TCRbeta sequencing was intended to test whether TCR sequence diversity was altered and clonal T-cell expansion was caused by ivuxolimab. The paper describes the monotherapy dose-escalation part (N = 52 patients) of the phase I trial of ivuxolimab.

Genomic DNA was extracted from sorted cells for sequencing of the TCRbeta CDR3 region. The immunoSEQ Assay was used to sequence the TCRbeta CDR3 regions. Sourced from immuneACCESS, this table was stored by TCRdb with only in-frame sequences that have V and J called. A share of the clones is absent; for the studies checked, an unresolved V gene accounts for under half, and the remainder has no known explanation. The sample includes 65,000 to 80,000 clones, with around nine tenths observed a single time. The ten largest make up roughly 0.79% of the sample. The trial excluded patients who had a history of autoimmune disease or who were on systemic immunosuppression. Peripheral blood for TCR sequencing was collected from all dose cohorts at baseline, on cycle 4 day 1, and on cycle 7 day 1. The samples were drawn from a first-in-human, open-label, multicenter phase I dose-escalation trial of ivuxolimab. Adults with locally advanced or metastatic head and neck squamous cell, hepatocellular, melanoma or renal cell carcinoma were enrolled in the trial. Before TCR sequencing, CD4+ and CD8+ T cells were separately sorted from peripheral blood.

The paper's findings and limits, for the study overall: Low levels of normalized T-cell clonal expansion were also seen in some patients who did not respond. At doses of 0.1 to 3.0 mg/kg, clonal expansion of both CD4+ and CD8+ blood T cells was observed from baseline to week 6. In partial responders in the 0.1-3.0 mg/kg groups, normalized peripheral clonal expansion was found to be among the lowest, especially among CD8+ T cells. Antigen specificity was not determined for the clonally expanded peripheral T cells. After ivuxolimab, CD8+ T cells had more expanded clones than CD4+ T cells on average.

Notes on this clone: Its cognate antigen has yet to be identified. Per-nucleotide qualities are absent, and no much larger clonotype sits a single base away.

Inclusive of the bounding cysteine and phenylalanine, the CDR3 is 15 residues long. The CDR3 DNA has 45 bases and is translated from base 1. For CDR1 and CDR2, the germline V gene lists LGHNA and YNFKEQ. The junction carries 11 bases between V and J, which are trimmed by 1 base and 2 bases respectively. The sample was CD4+ or CD8+ T cells sorted from blood, taken in a trial of the OX40 agonist ivuxolimab. The chain is encoded by TRBV4-2 joined to TRBJ1-2; the D segment cannot be called with confidence. The TCR sequence derives from an adult with an advanced solid tumor such as melanoma, head and neck, liver or kidney cancer. The nucleotide sequence is given as TGTGCCAGCAGCCAAGTGACGATTGAAAACTATGGCTACACCTTC. It is translated as CASSQVTIENYGYTF.